This TCR beta chain is drawn from a study of neurological immune-mediated disorders. Study findings and constraints: The absence of any CDR3 amino acid sequence shared by expanded clones across subjects suggests that repertoires were private in all groups.

Germline V gene lookup returns CDR1 MNHEY and CDR2 SMNVEV (reference sequence). The ends were cut back, 6 bases at V and 2 bases at J, with 14 bases in the middle. The length of the CDR3 is 15 residues. This clonotype has at least ten counts. No antigen is known for it. TCRdb recomputed calls from the 5' RACE reads with MiXCR, one row per CDR3 protein. The sample lists roughly 89,000 distinct CDR3 sequences; about 2.5% were seen once. This clonotype was obtained from a woman under 40 with multiple sclerosis. The chain uses TRBV27 and TRBJ1-5, with D perhaps matching TRBD1 (6 bases). Sequencing used PBMCs. The CDR3 bases are TGTGCCAGCAGCCAACAGGGCGGCGGCAATCAGCCCCAGCATTTT. Translated, it gives CASSQQGGGNQPQHF.